This TCR beta chain was recovered during a study of shared T cell receptors in the human thymus. Libraries were prepared by immunoSEQ multiplex PCR; TCRdb keeps only in-frame clonotypes and omits some of them. The sample contains 500,000 to 850,000 clones, 80% to 90% of which appear only once. This clone came up once. J was trimmed by 2 bases and V by 6 bases; bases with no gene match: 4. Germline V gene lookup returns CDR1 MNHEY and CDR2 SVGAGI. This CDR3 region has 14 residues. Another study also made use of these data, one on human thymus T cells. That investigation notes: Donors consisted of healthy Finnish infants (having corrective surgery for congenital heart defects). Thymic samples were excised during corrective heart operations. Biased V and J segment usage appeared in thymus and peripheral blood. Related research reported highly overlapping thymic repertoires among unrelated individuals.

The chain links TRBV6-5 to TRBJ1-5, with 7 nucleotides matching TRBD1. Sequenced sample: thymocytes. The TCR was taken from a boy under two years old with a congenital heart defect. The CDR3 loop is CASRTGQGNQPQHF. The CDR3 coding sequence is TGTGCCAGCAGAACTGGACAGGGCAATCAGCCCCAGCATTTT.